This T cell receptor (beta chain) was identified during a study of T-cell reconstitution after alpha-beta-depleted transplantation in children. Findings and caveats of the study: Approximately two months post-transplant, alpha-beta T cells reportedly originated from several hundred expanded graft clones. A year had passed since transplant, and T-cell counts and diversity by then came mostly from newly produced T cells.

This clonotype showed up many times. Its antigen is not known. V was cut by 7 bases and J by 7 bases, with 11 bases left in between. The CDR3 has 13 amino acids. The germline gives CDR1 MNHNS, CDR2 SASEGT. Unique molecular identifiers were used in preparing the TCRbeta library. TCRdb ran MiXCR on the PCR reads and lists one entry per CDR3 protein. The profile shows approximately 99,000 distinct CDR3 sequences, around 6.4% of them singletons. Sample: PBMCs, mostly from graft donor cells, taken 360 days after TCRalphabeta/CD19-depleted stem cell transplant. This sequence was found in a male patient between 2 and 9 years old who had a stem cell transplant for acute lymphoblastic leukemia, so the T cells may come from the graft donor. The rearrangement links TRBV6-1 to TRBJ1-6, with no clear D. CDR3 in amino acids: CASKKRLNSPLHF. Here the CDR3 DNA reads TGTGCCAGCAAGAAGCGGCTGAATTCACCCCTCCACTTT.